This TCR beta chain was profiled in a study of T cell responses to AZD1222 COVID-19 vaccine (dated by TCRdb to about 2021). Looking at the study overall: A total of approximately 250 trial participants underwent TCR sequencing, of whom roughly 210 had received two doses of AZD1222 and some 25 had received two doses of the MenACWY control vaccine. Enrollment into the trials was organized by age into subgroups of 18-55, 56-69 and 70-plus years, and those subgroups contained about 160, 30 and 59 TCR-sequenced participants, respectively. On the study overall, not on this receptor specifically: Participants were mostly white British and included more females than males, and it was suggested by the authors that clonal diversity may have been underestimated. Because no day 14 peak-response samples were available, repertoires were characterized only after the peak T cell response. In the small 56-69-year group, the increase in depth fell short of significance, most likely because of low power. Only six or seven AZD1222 recipients were SARS-CoV-2 seropositive at baseline, limiting conclusions about previously exposed vaccinees. The whole spike protein was spanned by vaccine-associated CD4 TCRs, and dominant responses were seen in regions 160-218 and 743-854. A significant rise in spike-specific TCR breadth and depth was observed after two AZD1222 doses relative to day 0 and relative to MenACWY recipients. Reportedly, close to half of the unique spike-specific TCRs recognized epitopes lying outside the regions that are mutated in the B.1.351 and B.1.1.7 variants.

The time point label on this specimen signifies: about 28 days (+/-7) after the second vaccine dose. AZD1222 recipients whose second dose came at about 4 weeks and those whose second dose came at about 12 weeks were combined into one group, since spike-specific TCR depth and breadth did not differ between the two schedules. Samples from vaccinated people were obtained from the UK trials COV001 and COV002, which included a single-blind randomized controlled phase 2/3 trial of AZD1222 (ChAdOx1 nCoV-19) in healthy adults. For TCRbeta chain sequencing, PBMC samples from trial participants were taken at day 0 and at day 28 after the second dose. The CDR3 regions of human TCRbeta chains were subjected to immunosequencing. The study's processing was this. Repertoire TCRs were checked for matches against a reference library of SARS-CoV-2-specific TCRs that had been generated using the MIRA antigen-specificity platform. Breadth was defined as the fraction of unique TCRs that were SARS-CoV-2-associated, and depth was defined as the fraction of total T cells that were SARS-CoV-2-associated. Each spike-specific TCR was assigned to its reactive spike region and to a CD4 or CD8 class using the MIRA data. Log10-transformed breadth and depth values were compared by one-way ANOVA with Sidak's multiple comparisons tests. What TCRdb holds here is the immuneACCESS table cut down to in-frame rearrangements. Part of the clones is not present; checked against another copy, under half of the missing clones reflect an unresolved V gene, and the others are unexplained. V and J calls and clone size follow that table, whereas D and trimming were derived from the DNA. The sample table records fewer than 70,000 clones; over 65% of these occur just once. The biggest ten clones account for 3.5% to 4.5% of the sample.

V ends up 3 bases short and J 9 bases short, with an unmatched junction base count of 6. According to the germline V gene, CDR1 reads SGHNT and CDR2 reads YENEEA. Reading from cysteine to phenylalanine, the CDR3 counts 13 amino acids. Of the read, only the CDR3 DNA is kept; its 39 bases are in frame from base 1. For this clone: No antigen is known for it. No base-level quality is on record; no much larger clone is a single base apart.

The receptor was derived from an adult who received the AZD1222 COVID-19 vaccine. The V and J segments used are TRBV11-3 and TRBJ2-3, and TRBD2 matches 7 of the central bases. The sequenced sample was peripheral blood, obtained 28 days after the second AZD1222 dose. CDR3 region: CASSFQAGGTQYF. In nucleotide form, the sequence is TGTGCCAGCAGCTTCCAGGCCGGGGGGACGCAGTATTTT.